This TCR beta chain emerged from a study of T-cell memory formation after mild COVID-19. TCRdb ran MiXCR on the 5' RACE reads and lists one entry per CDR3 protein. The table lists 350,000 to 450,000 distinct CDR3 sequences, 20% to 25% of them singletons, with around 8.1% in the top ten. V lost 3 bases and J 5 bases, leaving 15 bases between the germline ends. The CDR3 covers 15 residues. Germline V gives CDR1 MGHRA, CDR2 YSYEKL. Sequencing was done on a sample of PBMCs or a T cell subset sorted from them (not recorded which). The rearrangement uses TRBV4-1 and TRBJ2-3; D possibly corresponds to TRBD2 (5 bases). This clonotype originated in an adult woman who had mild COVID-19 (a few samples of this study predate the infection). Cell type and time point are not known. In DNA, the CDR3 is TGCGCCAGCAGCCAGACGGGGTTTAGTGGAGATACGCAGTATTTT. Protein: CASSQTGFSGDTQYF.